This entry is about one T cell receptor (beta chain). The sample comes from a study of T cell changes during pregnancy in multiple sclerosis. Sequenced by immunoSEQ multiplex PCR; TCRdb stores in-frame clones only, minus some. The sample lists about 60,000 clones; about 91% were seen once. V lost 6 bases, J lost 0 bases, and 12 bases lay in between. The germline gives CDR1 MNHEY, CDR2 SVGAGI. The CDR3 has 14 residues. The sequencing used peripheral blood, collected in the first trimester of pregnancy. This receptor was taken from a female donor with multiple sclerosis, enrolled in a pregnancy study. This chain links TRBV6-5 with TRBJ2-7, with a weak D call TRBD1 (6 bases). The CDR3: CASSSRDTSYEQYF. The DNA of the CDR3 is TGTGCCAGCAGCTCACGGGACACCTCCTACGAGCAGTACTTC.